The next 28 T cell receptor beta chains were all read from a single sample in a study of blood T cell repertoires in COVID-19. This table comes from immunoSEQ multiplex PCR, and its TCRdb copy is limited to in-frame clones, with some not included. Of 140,000 to 150,000 clones listed, about 90% are singletons. Sequencing was carried out using peripheral blood. The receptors stem from a man in his fifties who had recovered from COVID-19.

J is TRBJ2-5 and V is TRBV5-4, with D perhaps matching TRBD2 (7 bases). Germline V gene sequence: CDR1 SGHNT, CDR2 YYREEE (reference sequence). The length of the CDR3 is 16 residues. Trimming shortened V by 0 bases and J by 5 bases, and 17 bases separated the two germline ends. CDR3 nucleotide sequence: TGTGCCAGCAGCTTGGCCTTCCGGGGGGCAGGGGAGACCCAGTACTTC. Translating it yields CASSLAFRGAGETQYF.

The chain uses TRBV6-2 or TRBV6-3 and TRBJ2-2; the match to TRBD1 covers 10 bases. This CDR3 is 20 amino acids long. Germline V lookup: CDR1 MNHEY, CDR2 SVGEGT. The V segment lost 2 bases and the J segment 4 bases; nucleotides outside the gene matches: 16. CDR3 sequence: CASSYPLVTGGGIPTGELFF. The DNA for the CDR3 is TGTGCCAGCAGTTACCCCCTTGTGACAGGGGGCGGTATCCCCACCGGGGAGCTGTTTTTT.

The chain carries TRBV7-2 and TRBJ2-2, with D tentatively TRBD1 (6 bases). Trimming took off 3 bases at V and 3 bases at J, with 8 bases between the two ends. CDR3 size: 14 residues. CDR1 is SGHTA, CDR2 FQGNSA, per germline. The CDR3 region is CASSFNRDTGELFF. In nucleotides, the CDR3 is TGTGCCAGCAGCTTCAACAGGGACACCGGGGAGCTGTTTTTT.

The rearrangement links TRBV7-8 to TRBJ2-1; 8 bases line up with TRBD2. Per the germline V gene, CDR1 is SGHVS and CDR2 is FQNEAQ. The CDR3 is 16 residues long. V lost 5 bases and J lost 6; bases outside the gene matches: 12. The CDR3 coding sequence is TGTGCCAGCAGCCCACTAGCGGTCCTCCATGGCAATGAGCAGTTCTTC. It specifies CASSPLAVLHGNEQFF.

The V call is TRBV19, the J call TRBJ2-1; D possibly corresponds to TRBD2 (6 bases). The germline gives CDR1 LNHDA, CDR2 SQIVND (reference sequence). The CDR3 is 12 residues long. V shed 3 bases and J shed 12 bases, with 12 bases lying between them. The CDR3, as DNA: TGTGCCAGTAGTATCCCTCGGGAGACGCAGTTCTTC. Its protein is CASSIPRETQFF.

The chain employs TRBV11-2 and TRBJ2-3; 11 bases fit TRBD2. Losses at the gene ends were 6 bases for V and 1 base for J; bases not matched to a gene: 0. Germline loops: CDR1 SGHAT, CDR2 FQNNGV. CDR3 length equals 14 residues. For the CDR3, the DNA is TGTGCCAGCAGACTAGCGGGGGGCACAGATACGCAGTATTTT. This translates into CASRLAGGTDTQYF.

This rearrangement joins TRBV19 to TRBJ2-3; 8 bases agree with TRBD1. The CDR3 extends over 13 amino acids. V shed 6 bases, J shed 6 bases, and the junction held 5 bases outside the gene matches. The germline CDR1 and CDR2 sequences are LNHDA and SQIVND (reference sequence). The CDR3 nucleotides read TGTGCCAGTAGCGCAGGGGGCTGGGATACGCAGTATTTT. Its protein is CASSAGGWDTQYF.

The chain links TRBV5-1 to TRBJ1-5; 7 nucleotides align to TRBD1. Germline lookup yields CDR1 SGHRS and CDR2 YFSETQ. The CDR3 has 15 residues. J was trimmed by 4 bases and V by 0 bases; bases with no gene match: 4. The CDR3 bases are TGCGCCAGCAGCTTGGGGACAGGAGGAAATCAGCCCCAGCATTTT. Translating it yields CASSLGTGGNQPQHF.

The V and J genes are TRBV4-2 and TRBJ2-3, with 12 bases aligning to TRBD2. V trimming: 0 bases; J trimming: 5 bases; junction bases outside the gene matches: 9. CDR1 is LGHNA, CDR2 YNFKEQ, per germline. CDR3 length: 18 amino acids. The CDR3 region has the DNA TGTGCCAGCAGCCAAGATCGGCTAGCGGGGGGGCCGGAAGATACGCAGTATTTT. It is translated as CASSQDRLAGGPEDTQYF.

V is TRBV18 and J is TRBJ1-2; D is uncertain. Germline V gene sequence: CDR1 KGHSH, CDR2 LQKENI. The CDR3 runs to 13 residues. Trimming stripped 2 bases from V and 4 bases from J, with 8 bases between. The CDR3 sequence is CASSPESVYGYTF. DNA for the CDR3: TGTGCCAGCTCACCAGAGTCCGTCTATGGCTACACCTTC.

The chain has TRBV12-3 or TRBV12-4 and TRBJ1-1, with a tentative D call TRBD1 (5 bases). The V end was cut by 6 bases, the J end by 9 bases, with 14 bases between. The CDR3 runs 12 residues. DNA for the CDR3: TGTGCCAGCAGCAACTCCGGGACTCAAGCTTTCTTT. Its translation is CASSNSGTQAFF.

This chain uses TRBV9 with TRBJ2-3, with 12 bases identical to TRBD1. This CDR3 has 16 residues. The V gene end was trimmed by 4 bases and the J gene end by 4 bases; junction bases not matched to a gene: 7. Per germline, CDR1 SGDLS and CDR2 YYNGEE. In nucleotides, the CDR3 is TGTGCCAGCAGCAACCGGGACAGGGGGCATGCAGATACGCAGTATTTT. Amino acids: CASSNRDRGHADTQYF. The full variable domain, its missing parts supplied by reference TRBV9 and TRBJ2-3, is DSGVTQTPKHLITATGQRVTLRCSPRSGDLSVYWYQQSLDQGLQFLIQYYNGEERAKGNILERFSAQQFPDLHSELNLSSLELGDSALYFCASSNRDRGHADTQYFGPGTRLTVL.

The chain has TRBV27 and TRBJ1-1; TRBD1 might be the D (6 bases). The CDR3 spans 14 residues. Trimming cost V 2 bases and J 6 bases, with 13 bases left between them. From germline, CDR1 is MNHEY and CDR2 SMNVEV (reference sequence). The CDR3 DNA sequence: TGTGCCAGCAGTTTAGGGGGCCCGGGCGCTGAAGCTTTCTTT. It codes for CASSLGGPGAEAFF.

The chain links TRBV18 to TRBJ1-4, with TRBD1 matching over 7 bases. The V gene's germline CDR1 is KGHSH and CDR2 LQKENI. The length of the CDR3 is 13 residues. V lost 3 bases, J lost 6 bases, and 1 base stayed unmatched. The CDR3 is CASSPGQDEKLFF. The CDR3, as DNA: TGTGCCAGCTCACCCGGACAGGATGAAAAACTGTTTTTT.

V gene TRBV6-5 combines with J gene TRBJ2-3; 10 positions agree with TRBD2. Trimming removed 0 bases from V and 4 bases from J; junction bases left unmatched: 4. Germline loops: CDR1 MNHEY, CDR2 SVGAGI. The CDR3 has 16 residues. The CDR3 sequence is CASSYSSGGASDTQYF. For the CDR3, the DNA is TGTGCCAGCAGTTACTCAAGCGGGGGGGCCTCAGATACGCAGTATTTT.

This clone appeared once. The chain links TRBV10-3 to TRBJ1-1; 8 bases agree with TRBD1. The length of the CDR3 is 13 residues. Germline V CDR1 and CDR2: ENHRY, SYGVKD. J was trimmed by 5 bases and V by 10 bases; bases with no gene match: 9. The chain's CDR3 is CATVKTGETEAFF. The CDR3 DNA reads TGTGCCACCGTTAAGACAGGGGAAACTGAAGCTTTCTTT.

V gene TRBV11-2 combines with J gene TRBJ1-1; 7 bases map to TRBD1. J lost 4 bases, V lost 8 bases, and 7 bases had no gene match. The V gene's germline CDR1 is SGHAT and CDR2 FQNNGV. CDR3 size: 13 residues. The CDR3 loop is CASGDSHPTEAFF. The CDR3 nucleotides are TGTGCCAGCGGGGACAGCCATCCCACTGAAGCTTTCTTT.

The J gene is TRBJ1-1, the V gene TRBV10-3; D possibly corresponds to TRBD1 (5 bases). V was cut by 3 bases and J by 1 base, with 9 bases left in between. The CDR3 is 14 amino acids. Germline loops: CDR1 ENHRY, CDR2 SYGVKD. DNA for the CDR3: TGTGCCATCAGTGAAAGGGGAGGGAACACTGAAGCTTTCTTT. Translated: CAISERGGNTEAFF.

The chain combines TRBV7-9 with TRBJ2-1; 13 positions match TRBD2. The V segment lost 5 bases and the J segment 4 bases; nucleotides outside the gene matches: 2. CDR3 length: 15 residues. Looked up from germline, CDR1 is SEHNR and CDR2 is FQNEAQ (reference sequence). CDR3 nucleotides: TGTGCCAGCAGCCGACTAGCGGGGGGATACAATGAGCAGTTCTTC. Protein sequence: CASSRLAGGYNEQFF.

The rearrangement uses TRBV7-9 and TRBJ2-3, with a tentative D call TRBD1 (6 bases). The CDR3 contains 14 residues. From germline, CDR1 is SEHNR and CDR2 FQNEAQ (reference sequence). The CDR3: CAINGRGSTDTQYF. The CDR3 bases are TGTGCAATCAATGGCAGGGGCAGCACAGATACGCAGTATTTT. The full variable domain, rest sourced from reference TRBV7-9 and TRBJ2-3, is DTGVSQNPRHKITKRGQNVTFRCDPISEHNRLYWYRQTLGQGPEFLTYFQNEAQLEKSRLLSDRFSAERPKGSFSTLEIQRTEQGDSAMYLCAINGRGSTDTQYFGPGTRLTVL.

V and J are TRBV9 and TRBJ2-7; TRBD1 matches 9 bases. The J segment lost 3 bases and the V segment lost 3 bases, leaving 4 bases of the junction unmatched. CDR1 is SGDLS, CDR2 YYNGEE, per germline. The CDR3 runs 14 residues. CDR3 region: CASSAGQGNYEQYF. CDR3 DNA: TGTGCCAGCAGCGCGGGACAGGGTAACTACGAGCAGTACTTC.

The J gene is TRBJ2-7, the V gene TRBV5-1, with 7 bases lining up with TRBD1. The CDR3 is made up of 15 amino acids. V dropped 0 bases and J dropped 3; count of bases not matched to a gene: 6. Germline CDR1 SGHRS, CDR2 YFSETQ. CDR3 DNA sequence: TGCGCCAGCAGCTTGGAGGCAGGGGGTTACTACGAGCAGTACTTC. This codes for CASSLEAGGYYEQYF. Looking up the rest from reference TRBV5-1 and TRBJ2-7 gives the full variable domain: KAGVTQTPRYLIKTRGQQVTLSCSPISGHRSVSWYQQTPGQGLQFLFEYFSETQRNKGNFPGRFSGRQFSNSRSEMNVSTLELGDSALYLCASSLEAGGYYEQYFGPGTRLTVT.

Written as DNA, the CDR3 is TGCGCCAGCAGCTTGTTCTCGGGCACCGGGGAGCTGTTTTTT. Amino acids: CASSLFSGTGELFF. V gene TRBV5-1 combines with J gene TRBJ2-2; D ambiguous. CDR1 and CDR2 from the germline V gene are SGHRS and YFSETQ. The V gene lost 1 base and the J gene lost 4 bases, with 8 bases spanning the gap. The CDR3 spans 14 residues.

This chain uses TRBV30 with TRBJ2-2; TRBD2 aligns across 8 bases. The CDR3 covers 14 residues. V dropped 7 bases and J dropped 5; count of bases not matched to a gene: 9. Germline assignment: CDR1 GTSNPN and CDR2 SVGIG (reference sequence). CDR3 DNA: TGTGCCTCCCCGCGCAGCGGGGGAACCGGGGAGCTGTTTTTT. Translated: CASPRSGGTGELFF.

The DNA for the CDR3 is TGCGCCAGCAGCGATATTAGGAACACTGAAGCTTTCTTT. It yields the protein CASSDIRNTEAFF. This chain joins TRBV4-3 and TRBJ1-1; D is unclear. Trimming took 5 bases from V and 1 from J, leaving 8 bases between them. The germline gives CDR1 LGHNA, CDR2 YSLEER. The CDR3 is 13 residues long.

V is TRBV12-2 and J is TRBJ1-5; the table calls TRBD1, which could not be checked here. TRBV12-2 is an annotated pseudogene. The CDR3 is made up of 17 amino acids. CDR3 coding DNA: TGTGCAAGTCGCTTCGACAGACGAGGGCCAGGGGATCAGCCCCAGCATTTT. Residues: CASRFDRRGPGDQPQHF.

J is TRBJ2-3 and V is TRBV4-1; a weak D match, TRBD2 (6 bases). The germline V gene has CDR1 MGHRA and CDR2 YSYEKL. This CDR3 spans 15 amino acids. V was cut by 4 bases and J by 5 bases, with 16 bases left in between. In DNA form, the CDR3 reads TGCGCCAGCAGCCTGCGGGGCCTCCAGGGAGATACGCAGTATTTT. It is translated as CASSLRGLQGDTQYF.

J is TRBJ2-6 and V is TRBV5-8; TRBD2 might be the D (5 bases). Trimming took 2 bases from V and 0 from J, leaving 12 bases between them. The V gene's germline CDR1 is SGHTS and CDR2 YDEGEE. The CDR3 sequence is 17 residues long. CDR3 in amino acids: CASSLEGTNSGANVLTF. The CDR3 DNA reads as TGTGCCAGCAGCTTAGAGGGTACCAACTCTGGGGCCAACGTCCTGACTTTC.